These 2 T cell receptor beta chains came from one sample sequenced in a study of metastatic and nonmetastatic thyroid tumors. TCRdb re-called the PCR reads through MiXCR. The repertoire holds about 82,000 clones, with about 12% as singletons. Not a single patient had been given any form of treatment at any point before undergoing thyroid surgery. The sample consisted of tumor tissue. Source of these receptors: a female donor with papillary thyroid cancer or a benign thyroid nodule (not recorded which). Some clones in this sample may be carry-over from other donors' samples.

This clone showed up just a few times. This could be a read error, since a much larger clone is one nucleotide away. V usage is TRBV28 and J usage is TRBJ2-3; 9 bases are a match to TRBD2. Trimming took 2 bases from V and 0 from J; bases not matched to a gene: 3. This CDR3 is 16 amino acids long. Germline-derived CDR1 and CDR2 are MDHEN and SYDVKM. CDR3 DNA: TGTGCCAGCAGTTTAGGGCTAGCGGGGAGCACAGATACGCAGTATTTT. Translated: CASSLGLAGSTDTQYF. The variable domain in full, with the rest retrieved from reference TRBV28 and TRBJ2-3, is DVKVTQSSRYLVKRTGEKVFLECVQDMDHENMFWYRQDPGLGLRLIYFSYDVKMKEKGDIPEGYSVSREKKERFSLILESASTNQTSMYLCASSLGLAGSTDTQYFGPGTRLTVL.

Many counts were recorded for this clone. This sequence joins TRBV6-1 and TRBJ2-7; D is unclear. Germline assignment: CDR1 MNHNS and CDR2 SASEGT. The CDR3 is made up of 12 amino acids. V was clipped by 3 bases and J by 3 bases, with 6 bases between them. The CDR3 DNA is TGTGCCAGCAGTGACGTGGACTACGAGCAGTACTTC. As protein: CASSDVDYEQYF.